The rows below give T cell receptor beta chains drawn from one sample of a study of cytomegalovirus exposure and HLA in healthy donors. The data were produced by immunoSEQ multiplex PCR, yet TCRdb's version contains in-frame clones alone and is incomplete. This sample has around 67,000 clones, with roughly 74% found just once. Sequencing was done on a sample of PBMCs. The receptors shown here come from a man aged 18 to 29 in good health and CMV-seropositive. Both conserved end residues are part of each CDR3. D genes are given only for firm matches. Some rows mark clone size as missing; the rest say once, few, many or name a class of expanded clone.

CDR3 length: 14
D gene: TRBD1
J gene: -
clone size: once
V gene: TRBV25-1
CDR3 protein: CASSAGTGPYEQYF

CDR3 length: 14
D gene: -
J gene: TRBJ2-2
clone size: -
V gene: TRBV7-9
CDR3 protein: CASSLVEDTGELFF

CDR3 length: 16
D gene: -
J gene: TRBJ2-2
clone size: -
V gene: TRBV28
CDR3 protein: CASSFHPGDGAGELFF

CDR3 length: 15
D gene: -
J gene: TRBJ2-7
clone size: -
V gene: TRBV14
CDR3 protein: CASSQDTYPSYEQYF

CDR3 length: 13
D gene: TRBD1
J gene: TRBJ1-2
clone size: few
V gene: TRBV30
CDR3 protein: CAWSLQGGDGYTF

CDR3 length: 12
D gene: -
J gene: TRBJ2-4
clone size: -
V gene: TRBV29-1
CDR3 protein: CSVGVRENIQYF

CDR3 length: 11
D gene: -
J gene: TRBJ1-1
clone size: once
V gene: TRBV30
CDR3 protein: CAWSAYTEAFF

CDR3 length: 14
D gene: -
J gene: TRBJ2-7
clone size: -
V gene: TRBV6-5
CDR3 protein: CASSSSTSSYEQYF

CDR3 length: 13
D gene: -
J gene: TRBJ1-1
clone size: -
V gene: TRBV10-2
CDR3 protein: CASSETVNTEAFF

CDR3 length: 19
D gene: TRBD1
J gene: TRBJ1-1
clone size: few
V gene: TRBV30
CDR3 protein: CAWRGYLGQVGAGNTEAFF

CDR3 length: 13
D gene: -
J gene: TRBJ2-3
clone size: -
V gene: TRBV7-9
CDR3 protein: CASSSSGTGEQYF

CDR3 length: 13
D gene: TRBD1
J gene: TRBJ1-2
clone size: -
V gene: TRBV27
CDR3 protein: CASRGQEVYGYTF

CDR3 length: 15
D gene: TRBD1
J gene: TRBJ1-1
clone size: few
V gene: TRBV25-1
CDR3 protein: CASSEYSGQGFIAFF

CDR3 length: 14
D gene: -
J gene: TRBJ2-7
clone size: -
V gene: TRBV11-2
CDR3 protein: CASSPDWPSNEQYF

CDR3 length: 17
D gene: TRBD1
J gene: TRBJ1-6
clone size: -
V gene: TRBV5-1
CDR3 protein: CASSPGQDSSYNSPLHF

CDR3 length: 15
D gene: TRBD1
J gene: TRBJ1-3
clone size: -
V gene: TRBV25-1
CDR3 protein: CASMGGTGPSNTIYF

CDR3 length: 15
D gene: TRBD2
J gene: TRBJ2-1
clone size: -
V gene: TRBV30
CDR3 protein: CAWASGGGSYNEQFF

CDR3 length: 14
D gene: -
J gene: TRBJ1-2
clone size: once
V gene: TRBV4-1
CDR3 protein: CASSQEPGDYGYTF

CDR3 length: 13
D gene: -
J gene: TRBJ2-7
clone size: -
V gene: TRBV4-1
CDR3 protein: CASSRVRSGEQYF

CDR3 length: 14
D gene: -
J gene: TRBJ1-1
clone size: -
V gene: TRBV5-1
CDR3 protein: CASSLTEGGTEAFF

CDR3 length: 14
D gene: -
J gene: TRBJ1-1
clone size: few
V gene: TRBV6-6
CDR3 protein: CASSHGQGKTEAFF

CDR3 length: 13
D gene: TRBD2
J gene: TRBJ2-5
clone size: once
V gene: TRBV18
CDR3 protein: CASSPSEREALYF

CDR3 length: 15
D gene: TRBD1
J gene: TRBJ1-2
clone size: -
V gene: TRBV10-3
CDR3 protein: CAISDPKTGRYGYTF

CDR3 length: 15
D gene: TRBD2
J gene: TRBJ2-1
clone size: -
V gene: TRBV7-8
CDR3 protein: CASTAGLAFYNEQFF

CDR3 length: 14
D gene: -
J gene: TRBJ2-1
clone size: -
V gene: TRBV30
CDR3 protein: CAWSVPGGGGEQFF

CDR3 length: 12
D gene: TRBD1
J gene: TRBJ2-7
clone size: -
V gene: TRBV10-3
CDR3 protein: CASGTALYEQYF

CDR3 length: 13
D gene: -
J gene: TRBJ1-1
clone size: -
V gene: TRBV7-9
CDR3 protein: CASSSGQNTEAFF

CDR3 length: 15
D gene: TRBD1
J gene: TRBJ2-2
clone size: -
V gene: TRBV4-2
CDR3 protein: CASSQDREIAGELFF

CDR3 length: 14
D gene: -
J gene: TRBJ1-5
clone size: -
V gene: TRBV30
CDR3 protein: CAWSDGQNNQPQHF

CDR3 length: 15
D gene: -
J gene: TRBJ1-5
clone size: few
V gene: TRBV10-3
CDR3 protein: CAISESTASNQPQHF

CDR3 length: 14
D gene: -
J gene: TRBJ1-2
clone size: -
V gene: TRBV27
CDR3 protein: CASSRIGDNGGYTF

CDR3 length: 14
D gene: TRBD1
J gene: TRBJ1-1
clone size: -
V gene: TRBV7-6
CDR3 protein: CASSLGTGSDGAFF

CDR3 length: 14
D gene: TRBD1
J gene: TRBJ1-1
clone size: -
V gene: TRBV7-6
CDR3 protein: CASSSTGSETEAFF

CDR3 length: 13
D gene: -
J gene: TRBJ1-5
clone size: -
V gene: TRBV19
CDR3 protein: CASSGGVHQPQHF

CDR3 length: 15
D gene: TRBD1
J gene: TRBJ2-5
clone size: -
V gene: TRBV6-6
CDR3 protein: CASSYRQGAQGTQYF

CDR3 length: 15
D gene: -
J gene: TRBJ1-5
clone size: few
V gene: TRBV19
CDR3 protein: CASSRLPYSNQPQHF

CDR3 length: 14
D gene: -
J gene: TRBJ2-7
clone size: -
V gene: TRBV5-6
CDR3 protein: CASSLSGKSYEQYF

CDR3 length: 16
D gene: TRBD1
J gene: TRBJ1-5
clone size: -
V gene: TRBV30
CDR3 protein: CAWSPLTGIVNQPQHF

CDR3 length: 14
D gene: TRBD2
J gene: TRBJ2-1
clone size: once
V gene: TRBV30
CDR3 protein: CAWSRSLAGGEQFF

CDR3 length: 12
D gene: TRBD1
J gene: TRBJ1-1
clone size: -
V gene: TRBV11-2
CDR3 protein: CASSSAGTGAFF

CDR3 length: 15
D gene: TRBD1
J gene: TRBJ1-5
clone size: -
V gene: TRBV19
CDR3 protein: CASSIRTGESQPQHF

CDR3 length: 13
D gene: TRBD1
J gene: TRBJ1-2
clone size: -
V gene: TRBV14
CDR3 protein: CASSPDRAYGYTF